The 9 T cell receptor beta chains given below trace back to one sample, sequenced in a study of T cells in women clearing cervical HPV infection (dated by TCRdb to between 2017 and 2018). Libraries were constructed by the immunoSEQ multiplex PCR assay. TCRdb mirrors the immuneACCESS table, restricted to in-frame sequences. Some clones are absent from its copies; in checked studies, under half trace to an unresolved V gene, and the reason for the others is unknown. The table held for this sample gives 30,000 to 40,000 clones. The ten largest clones represent less than 7% of the sample. Sequencing was carried out using blood buffy coat. These receptors were collected from a woman aged 18 to 75 with a cervical HPV16 infection that either progressed to CIN3+ or cleared (not recorded which).

Comment on this clone: The read terminates 3 residues before the CDR3 end, so the remaining end is supplied by the germline J gene. The rearrangement links TRBV12-3 or TRBV12-4 to TRBJ2-3, with no clear D. Between the trimmed V and J ends, which lost 5 bases and 0 bases, there was a span of 9 bases. The CDR3 covers 14 residues. CDR3 in amino acids: CASSPTPSTDTQYF. CDR3 DNA (partial): TGTGCCAGCAGTCCTACCCCCAGCACAGATACG.

About this clone itself: The CDR3 end lies 3 residues beyond the end of the read and is filled in from the germline J gene. The genes are TRBV20-1 and TRBJ2-7; a possible D gene is TRBD1 (6 bases). This CDR3 has 14 amino acids. CDR1 and CDR2 from the germline V gene are DFQATT and SNEGSKA (reference sequence). Trimming removed 2 bases at V and 1 base at J, with 12 bases between. The DNA read from the CDR3 is TGCAGTGCTAGATTCTTTCAGGGGTCCTACGAG. Protein product: CSARFFQGSYE. The full-length CDR3 reads as CSARFFQGSYEQYF.

A note on this clone: The CDR3 end is not reached by the read, which stops 3 residues before it; the germline J gene fills it in. V and J are TRBV19 and TRBJ1-2; TRBD1 aligns across 9 bases. The CDR3 has 14 amino acids. Germline CDR1 is LNHDA and CDR2 is SQIVND (reference sequence). CDR3 DNA, as far as it was read: TGTGCCAGTGCCACCGGACAGGGGAACAATGAC. Its translation: CASATGQGNND. The entire CDR3 reads CASATGQGNNDYTF.

Regarding this clone: The CDR3 end falls 3 residues outside the read, so it is completed with the germline J gene. The gene calls are TRBV2 and TRBJ2-3; a weak D match, TRBD2 (5 bases). Germline V gene sequence: CDR1 SNHLY, CDR2 FYNNEI. V shed 3 bases and J shed 0 bases, with 10 bases lying between them. The CDR3 runs 15 residues. The covered CDR3 bases are TGTGCCAGCAGTGATAAGCGGCCAAGCACAGATACG. This sequence encodes CASSDKRPSTDT. The full-length CDR3 reads as CASSDKRPSTDTQYF. The full variable domain, completed using reference TRBV2 and TRBJ2-3, is EPEVTQTPSHQVTQMGQEVILRCVPISNHLYFYWYRQILGQKVEFLVSFYNNEISEKSEIFDDQFSVERPDGSNFTLKIRSTKLEDSAMYFCASSDKRPSTDTQYFGPGTRLTVL.

In the case of this clone: The read is 3 residues too short to cover the CDR3 end, so that end is filled in from the germline J gene. The chain combines TRBV13 with TRBJ1-3; D remains unclear. The CDR3 is 15 residues long. V lost 5 bases, J lost 0 bases, and 11 bases lay in between. CDR1 and CDR2 from the germline V gene are PRHDT and FYEKMQ (reference sequence). CDR3 loop: CASSTDSRSGNTIYF. Incomplete CDR3 DNA: TGTGCCAGCAGCACTGACTCACGCTCTGGAAACACC.

Remarks on this clone: The DNA ends 3 residues before the CDR3 does, and the rest of the CDR3 is filled in from the germline J gene. This chain links TRBV20-1 with TRBJ2-1; 7 bases align to TRBD1. Germline V CDR1 and CDR2: DFQATT, SNEGSKA (reference sequence). Trimming removed 5 bases from V and 1 base from J; junction bases left unmatched: 5. The CDR3 runs 14 residues. The CDR3 DNA, read in part, is TGCAGTGCTCCTCAGGGGGTTTCCTACAATGAG. Its protein is CSAPQGVSYNE. The entire CDR3 protein reads CSAPQGVSYNEQFF.

Worth noting for this clone: The CDR3 extends 3 residues past the end of the read, so its final part is completed from the germline J gene. V gene TRBV7-3 combines with J gene TRBJ1-2; 9 bases agree with TRBD1. The CDR3 extends over 15 amino acids. CDR1 and CDR2 from the germline V gene are SGHTA and FQGTGA. The CDR3 protein is CASSLRGQGTDTYTF. The sequenced CDR3 bases are TGTGCCAGCAGCTTAAGGGGACAGGGTACAGATACC. Full variable domain (missing parts from reference TRBV7-3 and TRBJ1-2): GAGVSQTPSNKVTEKGKYVELRCDPISGHTALYWYRQSLGQGPEFLIYFQGTGAADDSGLPNDRFFAVRPEGSVSTLKIQRTERGDSAVYLCASSLRGQGTDTYTFGSGTRLTVV.

Details on this clone: The sequence runs out 3 residues before the end of the CDR3; the remainder is reconstructed from the germline J gene. The chain recombines TRBV7-9 with TRBJ1-2, with unresolved D. This CDR3 has 14 amino acids. Germline V CDR1 and CDR2: SEHNR, FQNEAQ (reference sequence). The CDR3 bases that were read are TGTGCCAGCAGCCAGCGGGAGCTCACCTACGAC. Its translation: CASSQRELTYD. The whole CDR3 reads CASSQRELTYDYTF.

Regarding this clone: The read is 3 residues too short to cover the CDR3 end, so that end is filled in from the germline J gene. The V gene is TRBV29-1, the J gene TRBJ1-1, with D hard to call. This CDR3 has 16 amino acids. V shed 3 bases and J shed 3 bases, with 20 bases lying between them. Per germline, CDR1 SQVTM and CDR2 ANQGSEA. The sequenced CDR3 bases are TGCAGCGTTGATTTACGGGGTATAGAACCAGACACTGAA. Translating gives CSVDLRGIEPDTE. The entire CDR3 protein is CSVDLRGIEPDTEAFF.